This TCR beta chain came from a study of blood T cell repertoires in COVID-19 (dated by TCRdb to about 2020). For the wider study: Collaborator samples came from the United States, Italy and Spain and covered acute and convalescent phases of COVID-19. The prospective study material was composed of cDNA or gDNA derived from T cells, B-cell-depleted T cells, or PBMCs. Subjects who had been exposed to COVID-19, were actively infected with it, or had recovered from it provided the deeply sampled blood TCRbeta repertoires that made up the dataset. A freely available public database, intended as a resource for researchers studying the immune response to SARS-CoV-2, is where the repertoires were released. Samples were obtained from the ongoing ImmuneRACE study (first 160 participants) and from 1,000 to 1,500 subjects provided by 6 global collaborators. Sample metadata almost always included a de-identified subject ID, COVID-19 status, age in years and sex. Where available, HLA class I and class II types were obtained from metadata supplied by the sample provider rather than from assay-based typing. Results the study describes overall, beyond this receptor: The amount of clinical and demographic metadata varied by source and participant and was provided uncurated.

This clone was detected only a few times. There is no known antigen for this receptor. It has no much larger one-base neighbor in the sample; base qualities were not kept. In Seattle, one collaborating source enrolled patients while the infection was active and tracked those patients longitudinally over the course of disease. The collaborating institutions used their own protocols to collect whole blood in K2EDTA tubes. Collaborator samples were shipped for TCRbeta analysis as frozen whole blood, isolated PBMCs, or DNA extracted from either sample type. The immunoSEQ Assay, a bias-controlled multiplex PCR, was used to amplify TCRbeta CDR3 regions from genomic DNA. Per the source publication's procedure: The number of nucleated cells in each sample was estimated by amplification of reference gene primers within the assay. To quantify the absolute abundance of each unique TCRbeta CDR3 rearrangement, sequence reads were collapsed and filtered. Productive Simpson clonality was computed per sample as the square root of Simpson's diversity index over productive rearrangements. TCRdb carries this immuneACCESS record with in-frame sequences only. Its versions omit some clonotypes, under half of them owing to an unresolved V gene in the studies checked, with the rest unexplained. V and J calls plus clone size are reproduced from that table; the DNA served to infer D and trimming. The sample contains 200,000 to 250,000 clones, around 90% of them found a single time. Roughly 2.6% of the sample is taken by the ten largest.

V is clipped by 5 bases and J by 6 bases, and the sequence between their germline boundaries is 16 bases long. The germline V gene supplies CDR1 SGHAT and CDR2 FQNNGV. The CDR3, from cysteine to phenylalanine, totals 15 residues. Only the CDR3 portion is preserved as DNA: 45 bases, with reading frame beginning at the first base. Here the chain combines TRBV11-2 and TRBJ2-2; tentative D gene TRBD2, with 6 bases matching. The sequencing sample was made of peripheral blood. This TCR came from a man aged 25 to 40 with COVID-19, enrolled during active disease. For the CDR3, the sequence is CASSRSGWDAGELFF. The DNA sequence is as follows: TGTGCCAGCAGCCGAAGCGGGTGGGATGCCGGGGAGCTGTTTTTT.